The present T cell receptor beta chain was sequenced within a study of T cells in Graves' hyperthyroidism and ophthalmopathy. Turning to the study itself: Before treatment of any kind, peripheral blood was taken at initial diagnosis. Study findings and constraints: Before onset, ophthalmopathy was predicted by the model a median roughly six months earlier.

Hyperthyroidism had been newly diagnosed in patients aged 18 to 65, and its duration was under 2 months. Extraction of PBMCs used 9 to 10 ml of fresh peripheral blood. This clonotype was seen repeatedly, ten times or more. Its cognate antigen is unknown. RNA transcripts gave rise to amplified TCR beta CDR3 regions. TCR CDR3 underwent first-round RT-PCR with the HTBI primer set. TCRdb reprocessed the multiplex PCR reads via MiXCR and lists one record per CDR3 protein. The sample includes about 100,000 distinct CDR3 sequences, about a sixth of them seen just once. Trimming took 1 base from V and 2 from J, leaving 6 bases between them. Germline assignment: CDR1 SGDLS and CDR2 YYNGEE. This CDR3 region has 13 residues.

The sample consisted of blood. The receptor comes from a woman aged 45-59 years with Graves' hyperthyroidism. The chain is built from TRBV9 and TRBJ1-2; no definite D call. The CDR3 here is CASSVRGNYGYTF. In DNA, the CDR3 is TGTGCCAGCAGCGTAAGAGGAAACTATGGCTACACCTTC. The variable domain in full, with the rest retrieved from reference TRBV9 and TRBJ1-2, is DSGVTQTPKHLITATGQRVTLRCSPRSGDLSVYWYQQSLDQGLQFLIQYYNGEERAKGNILERFSAQQFPDLHSELNLSSLELGDSALYFCASSVRGNYGYTFGSGTRLTVV.